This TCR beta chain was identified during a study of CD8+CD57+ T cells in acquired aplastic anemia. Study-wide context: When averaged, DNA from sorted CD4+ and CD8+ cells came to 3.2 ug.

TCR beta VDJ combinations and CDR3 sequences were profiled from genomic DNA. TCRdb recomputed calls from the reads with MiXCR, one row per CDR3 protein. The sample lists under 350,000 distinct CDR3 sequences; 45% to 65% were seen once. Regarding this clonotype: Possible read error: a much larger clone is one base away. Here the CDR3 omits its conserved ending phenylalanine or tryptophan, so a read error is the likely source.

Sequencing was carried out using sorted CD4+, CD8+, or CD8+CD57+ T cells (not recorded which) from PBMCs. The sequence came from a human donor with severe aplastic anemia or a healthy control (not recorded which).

As DNA, the CDR3 is TGTGCCAGCAGCCCGGTGGTAGGGCTTATCTCTGGAAACACCATATATCTT. Translated: CASSPVVGLISGNTIYL. The chain combines TRBV6-5 with TRBJ1-3; D call uncertain. Trimming shortened V by 6 bases and J by 0 bases, and 18 bases separated the two germline ends. CDR1 MNHEY and CDR2 SVGAGI come from the germline V gene. The CDR3 length is 17 residues.